This T cell receptor beta chain was found in a study of cytomegalovirus exposure and HLA in healthy donors. Whole-study findings and limits: Generally TCR sequences proved uncommon, though certain public TCRs appeared in numerous donors.

Donors sampled were nominally healthy, though unrecorded immune exposures were likely. The PCR made use of 60 Vbeta and 13 Jbeta primers. Using immunoSEQ multiplex PCR, the repertoire was profiled, and TCRdb retains in-frame clones only, with some absent. This sample has about 95,000 clones, with about 76% found just once. As to this clone: Its antigen is undetermined.

The CDR3 is 16 residues long. Germline V gene data show CDR1 as MGHDK and CDR2 as SYGVNS. Germline trimming cut 2 bases from V and 8 bases from J; bases unmatched to any gene: 12. The sample comprised PBMCs. The V call is TRBV25-1, the J call TRBJ1-3; 7 positions match TRBD1. This TCR was recovered from a woman aged 35 to 49 in good health and CMV-seronegative. In DNA form, the CDR3 reads TGTGCCAGCAGTGAAGGTACAGGGGTTAGCTTAGACACCATATATTTT. Translation gives CASSEGTGVSLDTIYF.